The rows below give T cell receptor beta chains drawn from one sample of a study of chemoradiotherapy in HPV16-positive cancers. Generated by immunoSEQ multiplex PCR, the TCRdb table keeps only in-frame clones and is missing some. The sample holds more than 25,000 clones, about 93% seen once. The source was blood, collected from a patient who underwent chemoradiotherapy. Receptor source: a human donor with HPV-associated anogenital cancer. The CDR3 runs from the conserved cysteine through the conserved F or W. Fields, in order: V gene, J gene, CDR3 protein.

TRBV19	TRBJ2-5	CASSILVNPQETQYF
TRBV7-9	TRBJ1-1	CASSLASAGNTEAFF
TRBV11-1	TRBJ1-6	CASSTGLHNSPLHF
TRBV6-5	TRBJ2-7	CASRDSGRTYEQYF
TRBV7-9	TRBJ2-7	CASSLGQAEVYEQYF
TRBV7-2	TRBJ1-1	CASSSDSSADTEAFF
TRBV5-1	TRBJ2-3	CASSLEHGRGADTQYF
TRBV2	TRBJ1-2	CASSVPGQTTYGYTF
TRBV2	TRBJ2-7	CASSSPGTGTYEQYF
TRBV7-6	TRBJ2-6	CASSRGFLDVLTF
TRBV19	TRBJ1-1	CASSTGRQVIGTEAFF
TRBV29-1	TRBJ2-3	CSVWTGGTDTQYF
TRBV7-3	TRBJ1-6	CASSLLGGRNNSPLHF
TRBV7-3	TRBJ2-1	CASSSPWGVNEQFF
TRBV4-3	TRBJ2-7	CASSQAGYQGREQYF
TRBV15	TRBJ2-1	CATSREGTGGTYNEQFF
TRBV12-2	TRBJ1-2	CASRSTVYGYTF
TRBV11-2	TRBJ2-5	CASSSGGGGVSQETQYF
TRBV27	TRBJ1-4	CASSLGGQGHEKLFF
TRBV6-1	TRBJ2-7	CASKVEGAYEQYF
TRBV18	TRBJ2-5	CASSPPTIQETQYF
TRBV28	TRBJ1-2	CASSLRQGNYGYTF
TRBV9	TRBJ2-3	CASSVREGGTDTQYF
TRBV5-5	TRBJ2-5	CASSPTGTVNQETQYF
TRBV28	TRBJ2-1	CASSPPGQNNEQFF
TRBV5-1	TRBJ2-1	CASYGFGGDSYNEQFF
TRBV4-3	TRBJ1-6	CASSQEWEQRYNSPLHF
TRBV7-2	TRBJ2-3	CASSPRTGVDTQYF
TRBV18	TRBJ2-7	CASSPTGYEQYF
TRBV15	TRBJ2-1	CATSREGQGPQGLEQFF